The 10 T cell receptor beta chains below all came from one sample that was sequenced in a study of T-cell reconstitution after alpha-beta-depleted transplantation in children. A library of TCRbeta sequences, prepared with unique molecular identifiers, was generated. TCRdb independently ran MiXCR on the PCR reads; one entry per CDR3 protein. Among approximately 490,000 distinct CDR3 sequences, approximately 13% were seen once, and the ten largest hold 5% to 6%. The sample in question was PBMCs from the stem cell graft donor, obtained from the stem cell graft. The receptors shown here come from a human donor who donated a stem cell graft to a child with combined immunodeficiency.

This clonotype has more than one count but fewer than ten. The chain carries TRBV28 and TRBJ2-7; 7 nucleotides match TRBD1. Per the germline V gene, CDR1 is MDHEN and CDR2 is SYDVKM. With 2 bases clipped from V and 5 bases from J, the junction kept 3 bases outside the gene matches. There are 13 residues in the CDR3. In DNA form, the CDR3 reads TGTGCCAGCAGTTTACAACAGGGGAACGAGCAGTACTTC. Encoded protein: CASSLQQGNEQYF.

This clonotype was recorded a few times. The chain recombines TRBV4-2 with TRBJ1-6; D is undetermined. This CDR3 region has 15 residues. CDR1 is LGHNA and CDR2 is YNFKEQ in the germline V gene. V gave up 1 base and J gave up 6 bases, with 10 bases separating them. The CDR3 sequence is CASSQVSGRNSPLHF. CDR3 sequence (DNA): TGTGCCAGCAGCCAAGTTTCTGGGCGTAATTCACCCCTCCACTTT.

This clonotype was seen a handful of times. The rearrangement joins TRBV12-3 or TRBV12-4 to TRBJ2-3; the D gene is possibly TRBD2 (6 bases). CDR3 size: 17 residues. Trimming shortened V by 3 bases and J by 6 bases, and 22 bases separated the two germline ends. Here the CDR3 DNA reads TGTGCCAGCAGTTTGCAACGAATGGGGGGAGAATGGGATACGCAGTATTTT. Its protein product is CASSLQRMGGEWDTQYF.

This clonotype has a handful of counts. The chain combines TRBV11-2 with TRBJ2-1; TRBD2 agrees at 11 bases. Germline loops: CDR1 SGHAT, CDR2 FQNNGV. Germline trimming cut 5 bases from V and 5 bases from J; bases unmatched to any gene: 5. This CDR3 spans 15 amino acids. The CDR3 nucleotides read TGTGCCAGCAGCCCCGGGACTAGCGGCCACAATGAGCAGTTCTTC. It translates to CASSPGTSGHNEQFF.

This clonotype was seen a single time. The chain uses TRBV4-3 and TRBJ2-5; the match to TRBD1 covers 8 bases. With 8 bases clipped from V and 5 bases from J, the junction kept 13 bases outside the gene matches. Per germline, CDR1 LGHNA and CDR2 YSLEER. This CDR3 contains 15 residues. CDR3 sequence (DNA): TGCGCCAGCGGGACCTCGACAGGGGAGTGGGAGACCCAGTACTTC. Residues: CASGTSTGEWETQYF.

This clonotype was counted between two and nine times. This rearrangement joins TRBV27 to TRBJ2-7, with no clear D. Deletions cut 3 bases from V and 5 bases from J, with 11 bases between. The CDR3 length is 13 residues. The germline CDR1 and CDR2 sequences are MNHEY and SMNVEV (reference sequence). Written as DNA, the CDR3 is TGTGCCAGCAGTTTCGGTCCGGGCAACGAGCAGTACTTC. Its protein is CASSFGPGNEQYF.

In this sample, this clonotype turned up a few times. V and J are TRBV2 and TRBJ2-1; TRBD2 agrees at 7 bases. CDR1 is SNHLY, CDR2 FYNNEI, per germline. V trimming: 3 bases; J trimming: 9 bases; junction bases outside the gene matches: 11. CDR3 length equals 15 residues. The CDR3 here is CASSEPGGLSGEQFF. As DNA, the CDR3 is TGTGCCAGCAGTGAGCCCGGGGGGTTAAGCGGTGAGCAGTTCTTC.

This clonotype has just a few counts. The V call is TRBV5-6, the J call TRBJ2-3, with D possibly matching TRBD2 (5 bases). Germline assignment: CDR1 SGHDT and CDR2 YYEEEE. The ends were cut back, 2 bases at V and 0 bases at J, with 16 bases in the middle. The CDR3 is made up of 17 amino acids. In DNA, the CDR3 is TGTGCCAGCAGCTTAGGACTCAACGTGGGGAGCACAGATACGCAGTATTTT. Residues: CASSLGLNVGSTDTQYF.

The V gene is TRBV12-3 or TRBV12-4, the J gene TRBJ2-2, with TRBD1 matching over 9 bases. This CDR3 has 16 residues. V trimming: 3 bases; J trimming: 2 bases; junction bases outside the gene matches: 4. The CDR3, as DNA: TGTGCCAGCAGTTTCGGGGGACAGGGAAACACCGGGGAGCTGTTTTTT. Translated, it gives CASSFGGQGNTGELFF.

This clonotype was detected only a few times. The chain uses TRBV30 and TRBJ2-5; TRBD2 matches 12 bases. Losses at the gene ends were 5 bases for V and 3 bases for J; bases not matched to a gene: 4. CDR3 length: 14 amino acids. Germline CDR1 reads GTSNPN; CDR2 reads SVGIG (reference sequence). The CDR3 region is CAWGRTSGKETQYF. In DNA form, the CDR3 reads TGTGCCTGGGGACGGACTAGCGGGAAAGAGACCCAGTACTTC. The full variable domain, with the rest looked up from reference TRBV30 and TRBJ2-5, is SQTIHQWPATLVQPVGSPLSLECTVEGTSNPNLYWYRQAAGRGLQLLFYSVGIGQISSEVPQNLSASRPQDRQFILSSKKLLLSDSGFYLCAWGRTSGKETQYFGPGTRLLVL.